A single sample gave rise to the 26 T cell receptor beta chains below, sequenced in a study of CD8+ T cells in alopecia areata. Noted treatment: oral pan-JAK inhibitor, 5-10 mg twice daily. Once RNA had been extracted, it was reverse transcribed into cDNA to act as the sequencing template. Here immunoSEQ multiplex PCR was the method, and the copy in TCRdb shows in-frame clones only, minus some. The sample carries about 200,000 clones, roughly two fifths recorded once. Sequences were derived from CD4+ T cells sorted from blood, sampled between weeks 30 and 35, from a patient treated with tofacitinib. The receptors were gathered from a human donor with alopecia areata.

The chain employs TRBV13 and TRBJ2-1; 9 positions agree with TRBD1. Germline V gives CDR1 PRHDT, CDR2 FYEKMQ (reference sequence). The length of the CDR3 is 17 residues. Trimming took 3 bases from V and 7 from J; bases not matched to a gene: 13. CDR3 DNA sequence: TGTGCCAGCAGCTTGTACACCGGGACAGGGTTTGGAAATGAGCAGTTCTTC. Amino acids: CASSLYTGTGFGNEQFF.

The chain recombines TRBV7-3 with TRBJ2-6; D is undetermined. Trimming removed 2 bases at V and 4 bases at J, with 12 bases between. The germline V gene has CDR1 SGHTA and CDR2 FQGTGA. CDR3 length: 16 amino acids. This CDR3 is CASSLQVVSGANVLTF. Written as DNA, the CDR3 is TGTGCCAGCAGCTTACAGGTTGTATCCGGGGCCAACGTCCTGACTTTC.

About this clone itself: Likely a read error: the CDR3 ends without its conserved phenylalanine or tryptophan. It is unclear where the CDR3 begins or ends on the DNA, so no DNA is shown, and the CDR3 is as TCRdb lists it. This rearrangement joins TRBV19 to TRBJ2-7; the D call of TRBD1 is as the table states it, not checked on the DNA. The CDR3 contains 9 residues when both ends are counted. In germline, CDR1 is LNHDA, CDR2 SQIVND (reference sequence). The CDR3 loop reads CASWDSESL.

The chain joins TRBV18 to TRBJ2-1; D is unresolved. Germline CDR1 KGHSH, CDR2 LQKENI. The length of the CDR3 is 11 residues. Trimming took off 3 bases at V and 10 bases at J, with 7 bases between the two ends. CDR3 nucleotides: TGTGCCAGCTCACCCATCAAAGAGCAGTTCTTC. Translation gives CASSPIKEQFF.

This clone was seen a few times. This rearrangement joins TRBV18 to TRBJ1-5; D might be TRBD1 (6 bases). The length of the CDR3 is 13 residues. Trimming pared 3 bases from V and 5 bases from J, leaving 8 bases between. The germline V gene has CDR1 KGHSH and CDR2 LQKENI. This chain's CDR3 is CASSPGADQPQHF. The CDR3 coding sequence is TGTGCCAGCTCACCGGGGGCGGATCAGCCCCAGCATTTT.

The V and J genes are TRBV6-5 and TRBJ2-3; D unclear. V was pared by 0 bases and J by 2 bases, with 6 bases between. The CDR3 is made up of 14 amino acids. Germline loops: CDR1 MNHEY, CDR2 SVGAGI. In DNA form, the CDR3 reads TGTGCCAGCAGTTACTCCGGCCTCACAGATACGCAGTATTTT. It specifies CASSYSGLTDTQYF.

The rearrangement uses TRBV11-2 and TRBJ1-1; D remains ambiguous. The length of the CDR3 is 14 residues. Trimming stripped 1 base from V and 0 bases from J, with 6 bases between. Germline lookup yields CDR1 SGHAT and CDR2 FQNNGV. CDR3 in amino acids: CASSLAQMNTEAFF. In DNA, the CDR3 is TGTGCCAGCAGCTTAGCCCAAATGAACACTGAAGCTTTCTTT.

This clone was picked up a small number of times. The gene calls are TRBV19 and TRBJ2-1, with 7 bases identical to TRBD1. The J segment lost 9 bases and the V segment lost 4 bases, leaving 9 bases of the junction unmatched. This CDR3 is 14 amino acids long. Germline V gives CDR1 LNHDA, CDR2 SQIVND (reference sequence). In DNA, the CDR3 is TGTGCCAGTAGTACGCTGACAGGGTCCGGTGAGCAGTTCTTC. Amino acid sequence: CASSTLTGSGEQFF.

The chain has TRBV2 and TRBJ1-1; a possible D gene is TRBD1 (5 bases). From germline, CDR1 is SNHLY and CDR2 FYNNEI. The V end lost 5 bases, the J end lost 5 bases, and 12 bases lay between the germline ends. This CDR3 is built from 13 residues. The CDR3 bases are TGTGCCAGCAGTTGGACATTCGGGACTGAAGCTTTCTTT. It codes for CASSWTFGTEAFF.

V usage is TRBV6-5 and J usage is TRBJ1-6; D unclear. CDR3 length equals 11 residues. The germline CDR1 and CDR2 sequences are MNHEY and SVGAGI. V was trimmed by 7 bases and J by 10 bases, leaving 8 bases between them. CDR3 loop: CASTHGSPLHF. The CDR3 bases are TGTGCCAGCACCCACGGGTCACCCCTCCACTTT.

V gene TRBV11-1 combines with J gene TRBJ2-1; D remains ambiguous. The CDR3 is 15 residues long. From germline, CDR1 is SGHAT and CDR2 FQDESV (reference sequence). Deletions cut 5 bases from V and 7 bases from J, with 18 bases between. The CDR3 coding sequence is TGTGCCAGCAGCCCCCATGGGGAAGGATGGAATGAGCAGTTCTTC. Its protein product is CASSPHGEGWNEQFF.

This clone appeared a few times. V gene TRBV29-1 combines with J gene TRBJ2-7, with D perhaps assigned TRBD1 or TRBD2 (5 bases each). Looked up from germline, CDR1 is SQVTM and CDR2 is ANQGSEA. Trimming took 7 bases from V and 0 from J, leaving 16 bases between them. The CDR3 contains 14 residues. The CDR3 DNA reads TGCAGCGCCACCCGTGCAGGGAGCTCCTACGAGCAGTACTTC. It translates to CSATRAGSSYEQYF.

This chain joins TRBV19 and TRBJ1-1, with TRBD1 as a possible D gene (5 bases). Germline-derived CDR1 and CDR2 are LNHDA and SQIVND (reference sequence). The V and J ends lost 5 bases and 8 bases respectively, with 9 bases between them. There are 11 residues in the CDR3. In DNA, the CDR3 is TGTGCCAGTAGTGGGGCGACCGAAGCTTTCTTT. Its translation: CASSGATEAFF.

This chain uses TRBV5-6 with TRBJ2-1; D assignment may be TRBD1 or TRBD2 (5 bases each). The CDR3 consists of 14 residues. With 3 bases removed from V and 5 bases from J, the gap between germline ends came to 12 bases. Germline V lookup: CDR1 SGHDT, CDR2 YYEEEE. CDR3 in amino acids: CASSSGTRNNEQFF. CDR3 nucleotides: TGTGCCAGCAGCTCTGGGACCAGGAACAATGAGCAGTTCTTC.

This clone was found once. One junction end disagrees with the germline gene, perhaps due to a read error. This chain uses TRBV7-7 with TRBJ2-7; 9 bases map to TRBD2. Germline CDR1 is SSHAT and CDR2 is FNYEAQ (reference sequence). CDR3 size: 15 residues. As DNA, the CDR3 is TGTGCTAGCAGCTTAGGTAGCGGGAGATCTAACGAGCAGTACTTC. It is translated as CASSLGSGRSNEQYF.

This clone appeared a few times. The V and J genes are TRBV18 and TRBJ2-5; 7 nucleotides agree with TRBD1. V lost 1 base, J lost 11 bases, and 7 bases stayed unmatched. CDR3 size: 13 residues. The germline V gene encodes CDR1 KGHSH and CDR2 LQKENI. The CDR3 region has the DNA TGTGCCAGCTCACCACAGGGGGCGGAAGAGCAGTACTTC. Translating it yields CASSPQGAEEQYF.

V usage is TRBV5-5 and J usage is TRBJ1-2, with TRBD1 identical over 9 bases. Losses at the gene ends were 1 base for V and 4 bases for J; bases not matched to a gene: 8. The CDR3 runs 16 residues. From germline, CDR1 is SGHKS and CDR2 YYEKEE (reference sequence). The CDR3 DNA follows: TGTGCCAGCAGCTTGAGAACGGGACAGGGTGGCTATGGCTACACCTTC. Encoded protein: CASSLRTGQGGYGYTF.

This clone was seen more than once but under ten times. The V call is TRBV10-3, the J call TRBJ2-5; D might be TRBD2 (5 bases). This CDR3 has 13 amino acids. Per germline, CDR1 ENHRY and CDR2 SYGVKD. Trimming left V 3 bases short and J 9 bases short, with 14 bases between. CDR3 protein: CAISEGSRRPQYF. CDR3 nucleotide sequence: TGTGCCATCAGTGAAGGGAGTAGGCGGCCCCAGTACTTC.

V gene TRBV5-1 combines with J gene TRBJ2-5, with a tentative D call TRBD1 (5 bases). This CDR3 region has 16 residues. V lost 4 bases and J 1 base, leaving 17 bases between the germline ends. Germline CDR1 SGHRS, CDR2 YFSETQ. CDR3 DNA sequence: TGCGCCAGCAGCGCTTCCGAAAGGGGCGCCCAAGAGACCCAGTACTTC. It is translated as CASSASERGAQETQYF.

The chain uses TRBV7-2 and TRBJ2-2; 13 nucleotides align to TRBD2. The V segment lost 3 bases and the J segment 6 bases; nucleotides outside the gene matches: 4. CDR3 length equals 16 residues. From germline, CDR1 is SGHTA and CDR2 FQGNSA. CDR3 protein: CASSFRTSGSPGELFF. CDR3 in DNA: TGTGCCAGCAGCTTTAGGACTAGCGGGAGCCCCGGGGAGCTGTTTTTT.

This chain links TRBV27 with TRBJ1-5, with 7 positions matching TRBD1. After removal of 3 bases from V and 3 bases from J, the junction contained 5 bases not matched to a gene. Germline loops: CDR1 MNHEY, CDR2 SMNVEV (reference sequence). CDR3 length: 15 residues. DNA for the CDR3: TGTGCCAGCAGTTTTACAGGGGCCTTCAATCAGCCCCAGCATTTT. It yields the protein CASSFTGAFNQPQHF.

A few counts support this clone. The V call is TRBV9, the J call TRBJ2-3; no clear D gene. V lost 3 bases to trimming and J lost 1 base, with 3 bases between them. The CDR3 loop spans 12 amino acids. Looked up from germline, CDR1 is SGDLS and CDR2 is YYNGEE. The CDR3 sequence is CASSERTDTQYF. The CDR3 region has the DNA TGTGCCAGCAGCGAACGCACAGATACGCAGTATTTT.

The gene calls are TRBV5-4 and TRBJ2-2; 7 bases line up with TRBD2. The J segment lost 4 bases and the V segment lost 1 base, leaving 10 bases of the junction unmatched. Germline V gene sequence: CDR1 SGHNT, CDR2 YYREEE (reference sequence). CDR3 length equals 17 residues. DNA for the CDR3: TGTGCCAGCAGCTTGCGTGCGGGAGAAGGCGGCACCGGGGAGCTGTTTTTT. Translation gives CASSLRAGEGGTGELFF.

This clone appeared a few times. This CDR3 reads CASSQDMTGGAVDTQYF. The DNA for the CDR3 is TGTGCCAGCAGCCAAGATATGACCGGGGGCGCGGTAGATACGCAGTATTTT. The gene calls are TRBV4-2 and TRBJ2-3, with D perhaps being TRBD1 or TRBD2 (6 bases each). Trimming removed 0 bases at V and 5 bases at J, with 18 bases between. The germline V gene encodes CDR1 LGHNA and CDR2 YNFKEQ. This CDR3 region has 17 residues.

This chain links TRBV30 with TRBJ2-1; tentative D call: TRBD1 (6 bases). The germline V and J ends were trimmed by 0 bases and 6 bases, with 15 bases remaining between them. In germline, CDR1 is GTSNPN, CDR2 SVGIG (reference sequence). This CDR3 comprises 15 residues. The CDR3 DNA is TGTGCCTGGAGTGTGCCCTGGGCCAGGGGCAATGAGCAGTTCTTC. The encoded protein is CAWSVPWARGNEQFF.

The rearrangement links TRBV2 to TRBJ2-5; 7 nucleotides agree with TRBD1. V gave up 5 bases and J gave up 2 bases; unmatched junction bases: 11. Germline lookup yields CDR1 SNHLY and CDR2 FYNNEI. The CDR3 is made up of 16 amino acids. The CDR3 here is CASSNAGTAYQETQYF. DNA for the CDR3: TGTGCCAGCAGTAATGCCGGGACAGCTTATCAAGAGACCCAGTACTTC.